Below, 12 T cell receptor beta chains from the same sample are listed, as sequenced in a study of beta chain features in type 1 diabetes. Sequenced material consisted of expressed TCRB transcripts (all of the isolated RNA was reverse transcribed). Some clones are missing from TCRdb's copy, which holds only in-frame ones; the method was immunoSEQ multiplex PCR. The sample holds about 320,000 clones, less than 15% seen once. The sequenced material came from central memory CD4+ T cells from blood. All receptors derive from a man aged 25 to 45 in good health.

This clone was detected only a few times. CDR3 sequence (DNA): TGTGCCAGCAGCCCTCCTTTAAGTTCCGGGGAGCTGTTTTTT. It codes for CASSPPLSSGELFF. The gene calls are TRBV7-2 and TRBJ2-2, with no clear D. Deletions cut 5 bases from V and 6 bases from J, with 13 bases between. The CDR3 extends over 14 amino acids. Germline values: CDR1 SGHTA, CDR2 FQGNSA.

The gene calls are TRBV7-8 and TRBJ2-7; tentatively, D is TRBD2 (5 bases). Germline CDR1 and CDR2: SGHVS and FQNEAQ. The CDR3 is 15 residues long. Trimming cost V 3 bases and J 7 bases, with 19 bases left between them. The chain's CDR3 is CASSFLSAGSGEQYF. In DNA form, the CDR3 reads TGTGCCAGCAGCTTTCTTTCCGCTGGGTCGGGAGAGCAGTACTTC.

In this sample, this clone turned up a few times. This sequence joins TRBV7-8 and TRBJ1-5, with 8 positions matching TRBD1. Germline V gives CDR1 SGHVS, CDR2 FQNEAQ. Losses at the gene ends were 5 bases for V and 2 bases for J; bases not matched to a gene: 8. The CDR3 has 16 amino acids. Here the CDR3 reads CASSQDRDSRNQPQHF. CDR3 sequence (DNA): TGTGCCAGCAGCCAGGACAGGGATTCTCGCAATCAGCCCCAGCATTTT.

Many counts were recorded for this clone. The chain combines TRBV4-2 with TRBJ1-1; TRBD1 is a possible D gene (5 bases). Germline V CDR1 and CDR2: LGHNA, YNFKEQ. The CDR3 is 14 amino acids. The V end was cut by 4 bases, the J end by 4 bases, with 13 bases between. CDR3 amino acids: CASSLELGVTEAFF. The CDR3 DNA reads as TGTGCCAGCAGCCTCGAGCTGGGGGTCACTGAAGCTTTCTTT.

This clone was seen at least ten times. The sample holds other DNA sequences that translate to the same CDR3. V gene TRBV29-1 combines with J gene TRBJ2-3; maybe TRBD2 (5 bases). The V end lost 6 bases, the J end lost 0 bases, and 10 bases lay between the germline ends. Germline CDR1 reads SQVTM; CDR2 reads ANQGSEA. This CDR3 comprises 13 residues. DNA for the CDR3: TGCAGCGTAGCCGGGATTAGCACAGATACGCAGTATTTT. It codes for CSVAGISTDTQYF.

This chain uses TRBV9 with TRBJ1-5; D is possibly TRBD1 (6 bases). The CDR3 consists of 16 residues. V lost 4 bases, J lost 3 bases, and 17 bases lay in between. Germline CDR1 SGDLS, CDR2 YYNGEE. CDR3: CASSPGGSGDNQPQHF. The CDR3 nucleotides are TGTGCCAGCAGCCCGGGGGGCAGCGGGGACAATCAGCCCCAGCATTTT.

This clone was observed at least ten times. The gene calls are TRBV18 and TRBJ1-1; a possible D gene is TRBD1 (5 bases). This CDR3 contains 15 residues. From germline, CDR1 is KGHSH and CDR2 LQKENI. The V end lost 0 bases, the J end lost 1 base, and 9 bases lay between the germline ends. In DNA, the CDR3 is TGTGCCAGCTCACCACCGGTGAGGGGGAACACTGAAGCTTTCTTT. Protein sequence: CASSPPVRGNTEAFF.

This clone turned up a few times. The chain joins TRBV7-9 to TRBJ1-2; TRBD1 is a possible D gene (5 bases). Trimming shortened V by 5 bases and J by 3 bases, and 13 bases separated the two germline ends. Germline V gives CDR1 SEHNR, CDR2 FQNEAQ (reference sequence). The CDR3 has 14 amino acids. The CDR3, as DNA: TGTGCCAGCAGCGAGGGGTCGACGGACTATGGCTACACCTTC. Translation gives CASSEGSTDYGYTF.

This clone showed up just a few times. The rearrangement joins TRBV5-6 to TRBJ1-6, with D hard to call. V gave up 2 bases and J gave up 7 bases, with 7 bases separating them. Germline V gene data show CDR1 as SGHDT and CDR2 as YYEEEE. The CDR3 consists of 13 residues. The CDR3 spells CASSFPGNSPLHF. In DNA, the CDR3 is TGTGCCAGCAGCTTCCCTGGCAATTCACCCCTCCACTTT.

This clone has only a few counts. CDR3 residues: CASSSRTSGRTDTQYF. The DNA of the CDR3 is TGTGCCAGCAGCTCCCGGACTAGCGGCCGCACAGATACGCAGTATTTT. The V gene is TRBV7-2, the J gene TRBJ2-3; TRBD2 matches at 10 bases. Per germline, CDR1 SGHTA and CDR2 FQGNSA. Losses at the gene ends were 4 bases for V and 1 base for J; bases not matched to a gene: 5. CDR3 length: 16 residues.

The chain joins TRBV9 to TRBJ2-1; 14 nucleotides match TRBD2. The CDR3 runs to 18 residues. Trimming cost V 4 bases and J 0 bases; bases outside gene matches: 6. Germline lookup yields CDR1 SGDLS and CDR2 YYNGEE. The CDR3 DNA reads TGTGCCAGCAGCCCGACTAGCGGGAGGGCGAGCTCCTACAATGAGCAGTTCTTC. Amino acid sequence: CASSPTSGRASSYNEQFF.

V gene TRBV28 combines with J gene TRBJ2-7; 8 positions match TRBD1. The CDR3 loop spans 14 amino acids. J lost 1 base, V lost 9 bases, and 8 bases had no gene match. The germline V gene encodes CDR1 MDHEN and CDR2 SYDVKM. The CDR3 region is CASRGQVPSYEQYF. The CDR3 DNA reads as TGTGCCAGTCGGGGACAGGTGCCTTCCTACGAGCAGTACTTC.